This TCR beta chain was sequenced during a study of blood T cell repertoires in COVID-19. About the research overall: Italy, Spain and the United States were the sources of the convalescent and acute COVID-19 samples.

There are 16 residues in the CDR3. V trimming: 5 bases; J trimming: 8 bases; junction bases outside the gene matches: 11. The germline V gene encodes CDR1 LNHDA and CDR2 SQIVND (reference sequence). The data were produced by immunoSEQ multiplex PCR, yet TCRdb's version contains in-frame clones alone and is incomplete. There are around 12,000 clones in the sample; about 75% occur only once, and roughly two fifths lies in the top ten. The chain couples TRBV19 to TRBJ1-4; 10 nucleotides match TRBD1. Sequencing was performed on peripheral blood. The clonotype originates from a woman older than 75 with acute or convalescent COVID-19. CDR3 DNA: TGTGCCAGTAGTCCCTATTACCGGGACAGGGGAGAAAAACTGTTTTTT. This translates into CASSPYYRDRGEKLFF.